This TCR beta chain was recovered during a study of T cell responses to AZD1222 COVID-19 vaccine. Points on this clone: Its antigen remains unknown.

Study-level results: Elevations in Spike-specific TCR breadth and depth followed administration of two AZD1222 doses. Epitopes outside B.1.351 and B.1.1.7 mutated regions reportedly drew nearly half of spike TCRs. White British people made up most donors, females outnumbered males, and clonal diversity was possibly underestimated.

Profiled with immunoSEQ multiplex PCR; TCRdb holds only in-frame clones, not every one. The table shows some 120,000 clones, with about nine tenths occurring only once. Germline CDR1 and CDR2: KGHSH and LQKENI. J gave up 4 bases and V 2 bases, and 8 bases lay outside the gene matches. This CDR3 is built from 16 residues. The receptor was derived from an adult in good health. Material: peripheral blood, obtained on day 0 of AZD1222 vaccination. The chain links TRBV18 to TRBJ2-5, with TRBD1 matching 9 bases. CDR3: CASSPVGQGMGETQYF. CDR3 sequence (DNA): TGTGCCAGCTCACCAGTGGGACAGGGAATGGGAGAGACCCAGTACTTC.